Reported below is one TCR beta chain. Libraries were prepared by immunoSEQ multiplex PCR; TCRdb keeps only in-frame clonotypes and omits some of them. The data show hundreds of thousands of clones, with 85% to 90% seen just once and roughly 0.0097% held by the top ten. After removal of 0 bases from V and 3 bases from J, the junction contained 14 bases not matched to a gene. This CDR3 contains 20 residues. The germline gives CDR1 LGHNA, CDR2 YSLEER. This specimen comes from a study of shared T cell receptors in the human thymus. This sample was also put to use in a study of human thymus T cells. That source reports: Congenital heart defects were the reason for the corrective surgery that the donors, healthy Finnish infants, were having. Thymus tissue for the work was resected from patients undergoing corrective heart surgery. Related work found strong thymic repertoire overlap between unrelated individuals.

The rearrangement uses TRBV4-3 and TRBJ2-1; 10 bases map to TRBD2. What was sequenced was thymocytes. This sequence originates from a boy less than two years old with a congenital heart defect. This chain's CDR3 is CASSQDLGASGRPNYNEQFF. The CDR3 DNA reads as TGCGCCAGCAGCCAAGATTTGGGGGCTAGCGGGAGACCAAACTACAATGAGCAGTTCTTC.